This T cell receptor (beta chain) was recovered during a study of blood T cells in healthy people across ages. Overall study findings and caveats: Without sorted subsets, naive and antigen-experienced compartments could not be conclusively compared. Per million T cells, TCR beta diversity dropped roughly linearly as age increased.

PCR was performed a second time for roughly 7 to 12 cycles using a sample-barcoded 5' primer and a J-beta primer mix. Samples each returned at least 2.5 million CDR3-containing paired-end reads. TCRdb ran MiXCR on the 5' RACE reads and lists one entry per CDR3 protein. The sample carries some 780,000 distinct CDR3 sequences, around three fifths recorded once. Each sample provided at least 6 micrograms of extracted total RNA. From germline, CDR1 is MNHNS and CDR2 SASEGT. This CDR3 has 16 residues. Trimming shortened V by 7 bases and J by 2 bases, and 18 bases separated the two germline ends. Remarks on this clonotype: The antigen is not known.

The sequence was obtained from a man in his forties in good health. The sequencing input was blood. The V call is TRBV6-1, the J call TRBJ1-5; D perhaps matches TRBD1 (5 bases). The CDR3 sequence is CASTQSVGVGNQPQHF. The CDR3, as DNA: TGTGCCAGCACCCAATCGGTAGGGGTGGGCAATCAGCCCCAGCATTTT.